The clone carrying this TCR beta chain was seen a single time. This record comes from a study of blood T cell repertoires in COVID-19. Across the study: Sample material is recorded as cDNA or gDNA derived from T cells, B-cell-depleted T cells, or PBMCs.

V lost 1 base to trimming and J lost 14 bases, with 9 bases between them. CDR1 is DFQATT and CDR2 is SNEGSKA in the germline V gene (reference sequence). The CDR3 contains 11 residues. Sequenced by immunoSEQ multiplex PCR; TCRdb stores in-frame clones only, minus some. The repertoire holds about 300,000 clones, approximately 88% seen once, with around 1.6% in the top ten. This TCR was sampled from a woman between 25 and 40 years old with COVID-19, enrolled during active disease. Sequenced material: peripheral blood. The chain is built from TRBV20-1 and TRBJ1-6; D gene ambiguous. The CDR3 protein is CSARVSAALHF. The CDR3 nucleotides are TGCAGTGCTAGAGTAAGTGCGGCCCTCCACTTT.